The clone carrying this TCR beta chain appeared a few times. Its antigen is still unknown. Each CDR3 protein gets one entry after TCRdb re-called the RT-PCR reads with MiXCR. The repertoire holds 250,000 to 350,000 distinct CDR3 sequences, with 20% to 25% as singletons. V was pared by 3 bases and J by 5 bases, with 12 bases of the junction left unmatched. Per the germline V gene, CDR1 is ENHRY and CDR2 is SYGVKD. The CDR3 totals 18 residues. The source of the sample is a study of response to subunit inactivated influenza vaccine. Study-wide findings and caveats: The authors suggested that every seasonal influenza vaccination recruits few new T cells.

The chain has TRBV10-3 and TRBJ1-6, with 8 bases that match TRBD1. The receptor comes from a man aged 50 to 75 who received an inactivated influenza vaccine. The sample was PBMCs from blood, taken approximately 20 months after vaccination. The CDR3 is CAISEGRDRKANNSPLHF. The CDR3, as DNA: TGTGCCATCAGTGAAGGGAGGGACAGGAAAGCGAATAATTCACCCCTCCACTTT.